The 23 T cell receptor beta chains below all came from one sample that was sequenced in a study of blood T cell repertoires in COVID-19. The table came from immunoSEQ multiplex PCR; TCRdb's copy has only in-frame clones and leaves some out. The sample yields over 150,000 clones, approximately 91% seen once. Sequencing input: peripheral blood. The receptors stem from a man aged 18-30 years with acute or convalescent COVID-19.

Turning to this clone: The same CDR3 is also encoded by other DNA sequences in this sample. The rearrangement joins TRBV5-1 to TRBJ2-5; 8 bases align to TRBD1. The trim removed 2 bases at V and 0 bases at J, leaving 3 bases unmatched. Germline CDR1 and CDR2: SGHRS and YFSETQ. This CDR3 has 15 residues. DNA of the CDR3: TGCGCCAGCAGCTTCGGACAGGGCTACCAAGAGACCCAGTACTTC. Residues: CASSFGQGYQETQYF.

The chain recombines TRBV7-2 with TRBJ1-2; 10 bases fit TRBD1. V lost 2 bases and J lost 2; bases outside the gene matches: 2. Looked up from germline, CDR1 is SGHTA and CDR2 is FQGNSA. This CDR3 contains 15 residues. The DNA of the CDR3 is TGTGCCAGCAGCTTAAGGACAGGGGGAAACTATGGCTACACCTTC. Its translation is CASSLRTGGNYGYTF. The full variable domain, rest sourced from reference TRBV7-2 and TRBJ1-2, is GAGVSQSPSNKVTEKGKDVELRCDPISGHTALYWYRQSLGQGLEFLIYFQGNSAPDKSGLPSDRFSAERTGGSVSTLTIQRTQQEDSAVYLCASSLRTGGNYGYTFGSGTRLTVV.

A few counts support this clone. The V gene is TRBV19, the J gene TRBJ1-1; tentatively, D is TRBD1 (5 bases). The CDR3 loop spans 17 amino acids. Germline values: CDR1 LNHDA, CDR2 SQIVND (reference sequence). Trimming removed 7 bases from V and 4 bases from J, with 25 bases in between. The CDR3 spells CASTGGPPGGGGTEAFF. DNA for the CDR3: TGTGCCAGTACTGGTGGGCCACCCGGCGGGGGGGGCACTGAAGCTTTCTTT.

The chain employs TRBV3-1 (or the pseudogene TRBV3-2) and TRBJ1-5; TRBD1 matches at 8 bases. The CDR3 covers 14 residues. Per germline, CDR1 LGHDT and CDR2 YNNKEL (reference sequence). The V gene end was trimmed by 1 base and the J gene end by 7 bases; junction bases not matched to a gene: 3. CDR3 region: CASSQAGTGQPQHF. CDR3 coding DNA: TGTGCCAGCAGCCAAGCTGGGACAGGCCAGCCCCAGCATTTT.

The chain recombines TRBV5-1 with TRBJ2-3, with TRBD2 as a possible D gene (5 bases). Trimming left V 1 base short and J 5 bases short, with 14 bases between. The CDR3 is 15 amino acids. CDR1 is SGHRS and CDR2 is YFSETQ in the germline V gene. The CDR3 sequence: CASSLRGLGGDTQYF. CDR3 sequence (DNA): TGCGCCAGCAGCTTGAGAGGTCTTGGAGGAGATACGCAGTATTTT.

The chain is built from TRBV9 and TRBJ2-1; 13 bases map to TRBD2. The germline CDR1 and CDR2 sequences are SGDLS and YYNGEE. The CDR3 extends over 16 amino acids. J was trimmed by 4 bases and V by 3 bases; bases with no gene match: 4. CDR3 loop: CASSASTSGRYNEQFF. The CDR3 DNA is TGTGCCAGCAGCGCATCGACTAGCGGGAGGTACAATGAGCAGTTCTTC.

The DNA for the CDR3 is TGTGCCAGCAGAGAAACTCCGGGACTGAAAAATGAAAAACTGTTTTTT. Amino acids: CASRETPGLKNEKLFF. The chain uses TRBV2 and TRBJ1-4; tentative D call: TRBD1 (5 bases). The CDR3 is 16 residues long. Germline CDR1 and CDR2: SNHLY and FYNNEI. The germline V and J ends were trimmed by 6 bases and 5 bases, with 19 bases remaining between them.

This sequence joins TRBV27 and TRBJ2-1; tentative D call: TRBD2 (5 bases). The germline CDR1 and CDR2 sequences are MNHEY and SMNVEV (reference sequence). The V end lost 2 bases, the J end lost 7 bases, and 15 bases lay between the germline ends. The CDR3 has 15 amino acids. Written as DNA, the CDR3 is TGTGCCAGCAGTTTAAGCTCCGGGAACGTGAATGAGCAGTTCTTC. Translation gives CASSLSSGNVNEQFF.

J is TRBJ2-1 and V is TRBV5-6, with a weak D call TRBD2 (6 bases). V dropped 4 bases and J dropped 4 bases, with 15 bases sitting between them. Looked up from germline, CDR1 is SGHDT and CDR2 is YYEEEE. The CDR3 runs to 15 residues. The CDR3 loop reads CASSPGGASYNEQFF. CDR3 coding DNA: TGTGCCAGCAGCCCGGGCGGGGCGAGTTACAATGAGCAGTTCTTC.

The chain recombines TRBV7-9 with TRBJ2-1; 9 bases align to TRBD2. V shed 1 base, J shed 9 bases, and the junction held 7 bases outside the gene matches. CDR3 length: 15 residues. CDR1 and CDR2 (germline): SEHNR, FQNEAQ (reference sequence). CDR3 in amino acids: CASSLEGLAGIEQFF. CDR3 bases: TGTGCCAGCAGCTTAGAAGGGCTAGCGGGGATTGAGCAGTTCTTC.

This clone was seen just once. The chain links TRBV5-1 to TRBJ2-7; TRBD2 agrees at 14 bases. CDR1 is SGHRS, CDR2 YFSETQ, per germline. Trimming at V came to 0 bases and at J to 4 bases, leaving 9 bases not matched to a gene. The CDR3 spans 18 residues. CDR3: CASSLETSGRALWYEQYF. The CDR3 region has the DNA TGCGCCAGCAGCTTGGAGACTAGCGGGAGGGCCCTTTGGTACGAGCAGTACTTC.

The chain carries TRBV18 and TRBJ1-1; D gene uncertain. V lost 4 bases and J lost 0, with 6 bases in between. Germline loops: CDR1 KGHSH, CDR2 LQKENI. There are 13 residues in the CDR3. The chain's CDR3 is CASSRAMNTEAFF. The CDR3 nucleotides read TGTGCCAGCTCACGGGCCATGAACACTGAAGCTTTCTTT.

The V gene is TRBV25-1, the J gene TRBJ2-2; 12 nucleotides match TRBD2. The germline V gene has CDR1 MGHDK and CDR2 SYGVNS. This CDR3 comprises 17 residues. V shed 5 bases, J shed 0 bases, and the junction held 4 bases outside the gene matches. This CDR3 is CASSSLAGGTNTGELFF. The CDR3 nucleotides read TGTGCCAGCAGTTCACTAGCGGGAGGTACGAACACCGGGGAGCTGTTTTTT.

V is TRBV4-1 and J is TRBJ1-4; no reliable D call. Trimming removed 2 bases from V and 5 bases from J, with 12 bases in between. The CDR3 sequence is 15 residues long. In germline, CDR1 is MGHRA, CDR2 YSYEKL. Here the CDR3 DNA reads TGCGCCAGCAGCCAATCCAGAGGATCCAATGAAAAACTGTTTTTT. It codes for CASSQSRGSNEKLFF.

The chain links TRBV12-3 or TRBV12-4 to TRBJ1-1; tentative D call: TRBD1 (6 bases). V was trimmed by 1 base and J by 10 bases, leaving 13 bases between them. CDR3 length: 13 residues. The CDR3 region has the DNA TGTGCCAGCAGTTTAGGGACAGACCCCTCAGCTTTCTTT. Its translation is CASSLGTDPSAFF.

The chain recombines TRBV5-1 with TRBJ2-1; TRBD2 aligns across 12 bases. V was clipped by 4 bases and J by 8 bases; unmatched bases: 16. The CDR3 contains 18 residues. Germline V gene data show CDR1 as SGHRS and CDR2 as YFSETQ. For the CDR3, the DNA is TGCGCCAGCAGCCATGGACTAGCGGGACCTACCCTGCTGGATGAGCAGTTCTTC. The encoded protein is CASSHGLAGPTLLDEQFF. Combining the CDR3 with reference TRBV5-1 and TRBJ2-1 gives the whole variable domain KAGVTQTPRYLIKTRGQQVTLSCSPISGHRSVSWYQQTPGQGLQFLFEYFSETQRNKGNFPGRFSGRQFSNSRSEMNVSTLELGDSALYLCASSHGLAGPTLLDEQFFGPGTRLTVL.

The rearrangement links TRBV11-2 to TRBJ1-3; TRBD1 is a possible D gene (6 bases). Trimming removed 0 bases from V and 5 bases from J, with 11 bases in between. CDR1 and CDR2 from the germline V gene are SGHAT and FQNNGV. This CDR3 has 15 residues. The chain's CDR3 is CASSLEQGRRNTIYF. In DNA, the CDR3 is TGTGCCAGCAGCTTAGAACAGGGAAGACGAAACACCATATATTTT.

The CDR3 region has the DNA TGTGCCAGCAGCATTGGGACAGGGAGGAGGGACACTGAAGCTTTCTTT. It codes for CASSIGTGRRDTEAFF. This chain connects TRBV9 to TRBJ1-1; 9 bases match TRBD1. V lost 4 bases and J lost 3; bases outside the gene matches: 10. The CDR3 totals 16 residues. Germline loops: CDR1 SGDLS, CDR2 YYNGEE.

The chain joins TRBV24-1 to TRBJ2-1, with 12 positions matching TRBD2. Germline lookup yields CDR1 KGHDR and CDR2 SFDVKD. The CDR3 runs to 16 residues. V dropped 4 bases and J dropped 7; count of bases not matched to a gene: 7. CDR3 in amino acids: CATSEPRLAGVNEQFF. Written as DNA, the CDR3 is TGTGCCACCAGTGAACCCCGACTAGCGGGAGTGAATGAGCAGTTCTTC.

The genes are TRBV18 and TRBJ1-1; 8 bases are shared with TRBD1. The germline V gene encodes CDR1 KGHSH and CDR2 LQKENI. The CDR3 length is 15 residues. With 2 bases clipped from V and 1 base from J, the junction kept 3 bases outside the gene matches. The chain's CDR3 is CASSPGGTGNTEAFF. The CDR3 DNA reads as TGTGCCAGCTCACCAGGAGGGACAGGGAACACTGAAGCTTTCTTT.

The chain carries TRBV10-2 and TRBJ1-2; 11 bases are shared with TRBD1. The germline V gene encodes CDR1 WSHSY and CDR2 SAAADI. Germline trimming cut 10 bases from V and 6 bases from J; bases unmatched to any gene: 22. The CDR3 runs 18 residues. CDR3 loop: CATLSPGQGAGRADGYTF. Written as DNA, the CDR3 is TGCGCCACCTTATCCCCAGGACAGGGGGCAGGAAGGGCCGATGGCTACACCTTC.

About this clone itself: At one end, the junction sequence differs from germline, possibly due to a read error. The rearrangement joins TRBV10-2 to TRBJ1-2, with D unclear. Per germline, CDR1 WSHSY and CDR2 SAAADI. The CDR3 runs 15 residues. CDR3 nucleotides: TGCGCCAGCAGAGAGTTTACGGGCAGACTAGATGGCTACACCTTC. This sequence encodes CASREFTGRLDGYTF.

The chain is built from TRBV5-1 and TRBJ2-1; 8 bases line up with TRBD1. Germline CDR1 reads SGHRS; CDR2 reads YFSETQ. V lost 6 bases, J lost 4 bases, and 6 bases stayed unmatched. The CDR3 sequence is 14 residues long. CDR3 sequence (DNA): TGCGCCAGCAAAGGACAGGGCGGGTACAATGAGCAGTTCTTC. This translates into CASKGQGGYNEQFF.